Listed here is a single TCR beta chain. The data belong to a study of blood T cell repertoires in COVID-19. As for the study in general: Specimens from acute and convalescent COVID-19 originated in the United States, Italy and Spain. T cells, B-cell-depleted T cells, or PBMCs supplied cDNA or gDNA.

CDR1 and CDR2 from the germline V gene are MNHNY and SVGAGI (reference sequence). V gave up 6 bases and J gave up 4 bases, with 19 bases separating them. The CDR3 extends over 15 amino acids. In the original processing: Amplification of reference gene primers was used by the study to estimate nucleated cell counts. Clones were read by immunoSEQ multiplex PCR, and TCRdb kept only the in-frame ones, dropping some. That table is the source of V, J and clone size, and D and trimming were worked out from the DNA. The sample holds 55,000 to 90,000 clones, roughly 86% seen once. J is TRBJ2-7 and V is TRBV6-6, with D perhaps matching TRBD1 (5 bases). The sequenced material came from peripheral blood. This clonotype originated in a woman aged 55-70 years with acute or convalescent COVID-19. CDR3 region: CASSAPQGIEYEQYF. The CDR3 coding sequence is TGTGCCAGCAGCGCTCCCCAGGGTATCGAGTACGAGCAGTACTTC.